The 31 T cell receptor beta chains in this list originate from one sample, sequenced in a study of monozygotic twins with inflammatory bowel disease. TCRdb reprocessed the 5' RACE reads and keeps a single row for each CDR3 protein, giving no DNA. This repertoire comprises 150,000 or so distinct CDR3 sequences; its ten largest clones make up about 7.4%. The sequenced sample was blood. Receptor source: a human donor with ulcerative colitis or Crohn's disease, or a healthy co-twin of an affected twin (not recorded which).

V and J are TRBV5-4 and TRBJ2-7. The CDR3 runs to 16 residues. Germline V gives CDR1 SGHNT, CDR2 YYREEE (reference sequence). Here the CDR3 reads CASSLGGRTDSYEQYF. Together with reference TRBV5-4 and TRBJ2-7, the CDR3 gives the full variable domain: ETGVTQSPTHLIKTRGQQVTLRCSSQSGHNTVSWYQQALGQGPQFIFQYYREEENGRGNFPPRFSGLQFPNYSSELNVNALELDDSALYLCASSLGGRTDSYEQYFGPGTRLTVT.

The chain links TRBV7-9 to TRBJ1-4; the TCRdb D gene call, TRBD1, has no DNA to confirm it. The CDR3 contains 14 residues. CDR1 is SEHNR and CDR2 is FQNEAQ in the germline V gene (reference sequence). The CDR3: CASSSGQGREKLFF.

The chain recombines TRBV12-3 or TRBV12-4 with TRBJ1-6; the D call from TCRdb, TRBD1, cannot be confirmed without DNA. The CDR3 has 13 amino acids. CDR3 protein: CASSGDGNSPLHF.

This chain joins TRBV5-1 and TRBJ2-7; no DNA is available, so the TRBD1 call from TCRdb remains unchecked. There are 13 residues in the CDR3. The V gene's germline CDR1 is SGHRS and CDR2 YFSETQ. CDR3 in amino acids: CASSVGTAYEQYF.

The rearrangement joins TRBV12-2 to TRBJ2-3. TRBV12-2 is designated a pseudogene. There are 16 residues in the CDR3. The CDR3 here is CASRLAGMTSADTQYF.

The chain links TRBV11-2 to TRBJ2-1; lacking DNA, the TRBD2 call made by TCRdb goes unchecked. CDR1 is SGHAT, CDR2 FQNNGV, per germline. This CDR3 spans 21 amino acids. CDR3 sequence reads: CASSLPIGLAASSVSYNEQFF. The entire variable domain, with the rest obtained from reference TRBV11-2 and TRBJ2-1, is as follows: EAGVAQSPRYKIIEKRQSVAFWCNPISGHATLYWYQQILGQGPKLLIQFQNNGVVDDSQLPKDRFSAERLKGVDSTLKIQPAKLEDSAVYLCASSLPIGLAASSVSYNEQFFGPGTRLTVL.

The V and J genes are TRBV10-3 and TRBJ2-7; the TRBD1 assignment by TCRdb is unverifiable without DNA. CDR3 size: 14 residues. Germline values: CDR1 ENHRY, CDR2 SYGVKD. CDR3 in amino acids: CAISRDRGSYEQYF.

J is TRBJ1-2 and V is TRBV20-1. Germline CDR1 reads DFQATT; CDR2 reads SNEGSKA (reference sequence). The CDR3 consists of 14 residues. CDR3 in amino acids: CSARDPRSNYGYTF.

The gene calls are TRBV6-5 and TRBJ2-2; no DNA is available, so the TRBD1 call from TCRdb remains unchecked. The CDR3 is 15 residues long. Germline V CDR1 and CDR2: MNHEY, SVGAGI. This CDR3 reads CASSYGTLNTGELFF.

This chain connects TRBV7-2 to TRBJ2-7. The germline V gene has CDR1 SGHTA and CDR2 FQGNSA. There are 13 residues in the CDR3. This chain's CDR3 is CASSPLLSYEQYF.

The chain employs TRBV7-2 and TRBJ2-7; TCRdb reports TRBD1, a call that lacks DNA to check it against. Germline V gives CDR1 SGHTA, CDR2 FQGNSA. The length of the CDR3 is 15 residues. The CDR3 here is CASSLRGQGPYEQYF.

The V gene is TRBV27, the J gene TRBJ1-1; with no DNA, the TCRdb D assignment of TRBD1 cannot be verified. The germline gives CDR1 MNHEY, CDR2 SMNVEV (reference sequence). This CDR3 comprises 17 residues. This CDR3 reads CASRNPRDRGPGTEAFF.

V and J are TRBV6-5 and TRBJ2-1; TCRdb selects TRBD2, and the lack of DNA leaves this call unchecked. The germline V gene has CDR1 MNHEY and CDR2 SVGAGI. CDR3 length equals 17 residues. CDR3 sequence: CASSYHPQREGLDEQFF.

CDR3 amino acids: CATSNDRGSYNEQFF. J is TRBJ2-1 and V is TRBV15. CDR3 length: 15 residues. Germline values: CDR1 LNHNV, CDR2 YYDKDF (reference sequence).

This rearrangement joins TRBV5-1 to TRBJ1-1; TCRdb indicates TRBD1, and absent DNA this call remains unverified. The CDR3 is made up of 15 amino acids. Germline loops: CDR1 SGHRS, CDR2 YFSETQ. The CDR3 region is CASSLGGRVNTEAFF.

This sequence joins TRBV2 and TRBJ1-4; without DNA, the TCRdb call of TRBD1 cannot be checked. The V gene's germline CDR1 is SNHLY and CDR2 FYNNEI. The length of the CDR3 is 18 residues. The CDR3 protein is CASSQKGTGGALNEKLFF. The entire variable domain, with the rest obtained from reference TRBV2 and TRBJ1-4, is as follows: EPEVTQTPSHQVTQMGQEVILRCVPISNHLYFYWYRQILGQKVEFLVSFYNNEISEKSEIFDDQFSVERPDGSNFTLKIRSTKLEDSAMYFCASSQKGTGGALNEKLFFGSGTQLSVL.

The rearrangement uses TRBV12-3 or TRBV12-4 and TRBJ2-3; TCRdb names TRBD1, which stays unverified in the absence of DNA. The CDR3 is made up of 16 amino acids. The CDR3 is CASSLRQGAGTDTQYF.

The chain combines TRBV27 with TRBJ1-1. The CDR3 runs 13 residues. CDR1 is MNHEY and CDR2 is SMNVEV in the germline V gene (reference sequence). The CDR3 protein is CASSLSAGTEAFF.

CDR3 amino acids: CSASTEKYYYEQYF. The V and J genes are TRBV20-1 and TRBJ2-7. The CDR3 length is 14 residues. Per the germline V gene, CDR1 is DFQATT and CDR2 is SNEGSKA (reference sequence).

V usage is TRBV6-1 and J usage is TRBJ1-1; TCRdb returns TRBD1, unconfirmable since there is no DNA. Looked up from germline, CDR1 is MNHNS and CDR2 is SASEGT. There are 14 residues in the CDR3. CDR3 region: CASRGTGGSTEAFF.

This chain connects TRBV6-1 to TRBJ1-6; the D call from TCRdb, TRBD1, cannot be confirmed without DNA. The CDR3 runs to 15 residues. The germline CDR1 and CDR2 sequences are MNHNS and SASEGT. The CDR3 loop reads CASFGTQGYNSPLHF.

The genes are TRBV20-1 and TRBJ1-2; the TRBD1 assignment by TCRdb is unverifiable without DNA. CDR3 length equals 13 residues. Looked up from germline, CDR1 is DFQATT and CDR2 is SNEGSKA (reference sequence). This chain's CDR3 is CSAATQGGYGYTF.

The chain recombines TRBV5-1 with TRBJ2-3. Germline CDR1 is SGHRS and CDR2 is YFSETQ. This CDR3 contains 12 residues. The CDR3 sequence: CASSISTDTQYF.

The chain's CDR3 is CSVEAGTGGGNQPQHF. This sequence joins TRBV29-1 and TRBJ1-5; TCRdb's D call of TRBD1 is untestable without DNA. The CDR3 runs 16 residues. Germline V gives CDR1 SQVTM, CDR2 ANQGSEA. The variable domain in full, completed from reference TRBV29-1 and TRBJ1-5, reads SAVISQKPSRDICQRGTSLTIQCQVDSQVTMMFWYRQQPGQSLTLIATANQGSEATYESGFVIDKFPISRPNLTFSTLTVSNMSPEDSSIYLCSVEAGTGGGNQPQHFGDGTRLSIL.

The chain is built from TRBV29-1 and TRBJ2-7; TCRdb's D gene call, TRBD2, goes unchecked for lack of DNA. The CDR3 spans 13 residues. In germline, CDR1 is SQVTM, CDR2 ANQGSEA. This chain's CDR3 is CSARLAGGHEQYF.

This chain joins TRBV5-1 and TRBJ2-2; TCRdb's assignment of TRBD1 cannot be checked, as there is no DNA. The CDR3 has 17 amino acids. The germline gives CDR1 SGHRS, CDR2 YFSETQ. CDR3 sequence reads: CASSPWGQGVNTGELFF.

The chain is built from TRBV18 and TRBJ1-2. The CDR3 is made up of 12 amino acids. Germline V CDR1 and CDR2: KGHSH, LQKENI. CDR3 region: CASSAENGGYTF.

J is TRBJ2-7 and V is TRBV7-9; the TCRdb D gene call, TRBD2, has no DNA to confirm it. From germline, CDR1 is SEHNR and CDR2 FQNEAQ (reference sequence). The CDR3 loop spans 15 amino acids. CDR3 protein: CASSLVVGSGYEQYF.

The chain is built from TRBV5-4 and TRBJ1-1. The CDR3 length is 13 residues. Germline V CDR1 and CDR2: SGHNT, YYREEE (reference sequence). The CDR3 region is CASSQAPNTEAFF. The entire variable domain, with the rest obtained from reference TRBV5-4 and TRBJ1-1, is as follows: ETGVTQSPTHLIKTRGQQVTLRCSSQSGHNTVSWYQQALGQGPQFIFQYYREEENGRGNFPPRFSGLQFPNYSSELNVNALELDDSALYLCASSQAPNTEAFFGQGTRLTVV.

The V gene is TRBV18, the J gene TRBJ1-6. The CDR3 spans 16 residues. Germline-derived CDR1 and CDR2 are KGHSH and LQKENI. The CDR3 is CASSPRGSGTDSPLHF.

The chain links TRBV7-2 to TRBJ2-7; there is no DNA to check the TCRdb D call of TRBD1. Germline CDR1 is SGHTA and CDR2 is FQGNSA. The CDR3 extends over 17 amino acids. The CDR3 region is CASNTRSRFSGNYEQYF. Using reference TRBV7-2 and TRBJ2-7 for the parts outside the CDR3, the full variable domain is GAGVSQSPSNKVTEKGKDVELRCDPISGHTALYWYRQSLGQGLEFLIYFQGNSAPDKSGLPSDRFSAERTGGSVSTLTIQRTQQEDSAVYLCASNTRSRFSGNYEQYFGPGTRLTVT.